The source of this TCR beta chain is a study of blood T cell repertoires in COVID-19. The method was immunoSEQ multiplex PCR; TCRdb's version includes in-frame clones alone and lacks a portion of them. The repertoire has 150,000 to 200,000 clones, approximately 89% of them found once; the top ten carry approximately 2.3%. With 7 bases removed from V and 2 bases from J, the gap between germline ends came to 12 bases. This CDR3 is built from 14 residues. Germline lookup yields CDR1 MNHEY and CDR2 SMNVEV (reference sequence). The material sequenced was PBMCs or T cells enriched from blood (not recorded which). The sequence was obtained from a woman in her 40s with acute COVID-19. The V and J genes are TRBV27 and TRBJ2-1; a weak D match, TRBD1 (6 bases). CDR3 bases: TGTGCCAGCAAAACAGGGAACACCTACAATGAGCAGTTCTTC. Translated, it gives CASKTGNTYNEQFF.